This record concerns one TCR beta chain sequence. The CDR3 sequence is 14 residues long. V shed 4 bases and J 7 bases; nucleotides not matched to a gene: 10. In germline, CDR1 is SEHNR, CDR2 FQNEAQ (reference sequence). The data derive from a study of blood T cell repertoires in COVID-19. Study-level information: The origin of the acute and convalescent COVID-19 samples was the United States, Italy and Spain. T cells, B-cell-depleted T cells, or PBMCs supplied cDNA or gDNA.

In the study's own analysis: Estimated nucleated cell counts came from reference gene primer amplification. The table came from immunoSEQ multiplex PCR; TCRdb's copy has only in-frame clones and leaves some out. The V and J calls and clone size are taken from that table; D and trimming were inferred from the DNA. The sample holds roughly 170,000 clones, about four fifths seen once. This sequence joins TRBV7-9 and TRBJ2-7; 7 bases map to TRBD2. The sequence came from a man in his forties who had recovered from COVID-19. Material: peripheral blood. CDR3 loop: CASSSPGLWYEQYF. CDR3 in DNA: TGTGCCAGCAGCTCACCGGGACTATGGTATGAGCAGTACTTC.